The 27 T cell receptor beta chains in this list originate from one sample, sequenced in a study of OX40 agonist ivuxolimab in advanced cancers. This table comes from immunoSEQ multiplex PCR, and its TCRdb copy is limited to in-frame clones, with some not included. This table has approximately 44,000 clones, around 86% appearing once. The material was CD4+ or CD8+ T cells sorted from blood, obtained in a trial of the OX40 agonist ivuxolimab. These receptors originate from an adult with an advanced solid tumor such as melanoma, head and neck, liver or kidney cancer.

The chain uses TRBV6-5 and TRBJ2-5, with D possibly matching TRBD1 (6 bases). Trimming removed 3 bases from V and 5 bases from J, with 16 bases in between. The germline gives CDR1 MNHEY, CDR2 SVGAGI. The length of the CDR3 is 15 residues. The CDR3 DNA is TGTGCCAGCAGTTATACTGGGGGCGGTCAGGAGACCCAGTACTTC. It encodes CASSYTGGGQETQYF.

This chain connects TRBV6-5 to TRBJ2-5; D is undetermined. Germline V gene data show CDR1 as MNHEY and CDR2 as SVGAGI. Between the trimmed V and J ends, which lost 10 bases and 5 bases, there was a span of 14 bases. The CDR3 is 12 residues long. In DNA form, the CDR3 reads TGTGCCACCAGACCCCCTTGGGAGACCCAGTACTTC. Protein sequence: CATRPPWETQYF.

The table lists this clone with a few counts. The CDR3 region has the DNA TGTGCCAGCAGCTTAATTCTTCACCAGAGCTCCTACAATGAGCAGTTCTTC. This translates into CASSLILHQSSYNEQFF. This sequence joins TRBV7-2 and TRBJ2-1; D unresolved. This CDR3 is built from 17 residues. V was clipped by 2 bases and J by 0 bases, with 14 bases between them. CDR1 and CDR2 (germline): SGHTA, FQGNSA.

The V and J genes are TRBV5-6 and TRBJ1-1, with 7 bases fitting TRBD1. The germline gives CDR1 SGHDT, CDR2 YYEEEE. The CDR3 sequence is 13 residues long. J gave up 5 bases and V 3 bases, and 4 bases lay outside the gene matches. CDR3 amino acids: CASSSTGRTEAFF. CDR3 nucleotide sequence: TGTGCCAGCAGCTCGACAGGGCGGACTGAAGCTTTCTTT.

This chain links TRBV19 with TRBJ1-1; 10 nucleotides align to TRBD1. Germline-derived CDR1 and CDR2 are LNHDA and SQIVND (reference sequence). This CDR3 region has 15 residues. V gave up 5 bases and J gave up 5 bases; unmatched junction bases: 8. This CDR3 reads CASSPRTGGRTEAFF. In DNA, the CDR3 is TGTGCCAGTAGTCCCAGGACAGGGGGGAGAACTGAAGCTTTCTTT.

V gene TRBV27 combines with J gene TRBJ2-7, with 8 nucleotides matching TRBD2. With 0 bases clipped from V and 5 bases from J, the junction kept 12 bases outside the gene matches. CDR3 length: 17 amino acids. Per germline, CDR1 MNHEY and CDR2 SMNVEV (reference sequence). The CDR3 loop reads CASSLSYAGGGLDEQYF. CDR3 nucleotide sequence: TGTGCCAGCAGTTTATCATACGCGGGGGGTGGGCTTGACGAGCAGTACTTC.

The chain employs TRBV6-5 and TRBJ1-2; D is unresolved. The germline gives CDR1 MNHEY, CDR2 SVGAGI. V lost 0 bases and J lost 6, with 5 bases in between. The CDR3 extends over 12 amino acids. The CDR3 reads CASSYSVDGYTF. Here the CDR3 DNA reads TGTGCCAGCAGTTACTCGGTGGATGGCTACACCTTC.

V gene TRBV9 combines with J gene TRBJ1-2, with a tentative D call TRBD1 (5 bases). The CDR3 is made up of 17 amino acids. Trimming stripped 0 bases from V and 2 bases from J, with 17 bases between. Germline-derived CDR1 and CDR2 are SGDLS and YYNGEE. The CDR3 DNA is TGTGCCAGCAGCGTAGCTCCAGGGTCGGTGTTAAACTATGGCTACACCTTC. Its translation: CASSVAPGSVLNYGYTF.

The CDR3 coding sequence is TGTGCCAGCAGGGTTCGGGGGACCATGGGCTATGGCTACACCTTC. Its protein is CASRVRGTMGYGYTF. The gene calls are TRBV28 and TRBJ1-2; a weak D match, TRBD1 (5 bases). This CDR3 contains 15 residues. V was cut by 6 bases and J by 4 bases, with 18 bases left in between. Germline V gene sequence: CDR1 MDHEN, CDR2 SYDVKM.

The rearrangement links TRBV15 to TRBJ1-4; possible D gene TRBD1, 5 bases. Germline V gene data show CDR1 as LNHNV and CDR2 as YYDKDF (reference sequence). The V gene lost 4 bases and the J gene lost 15 bases, with 12 bases spanning the gap. This CDR3 region has 11 residues. The DNA for the CDR3 is TGTGCCACCAGCACCAGCTCGACAGTGTTTTTT. Amino acid sequence: CATSTSSTVFF.

The gene calls are TRBV29-1 and TRBJ2-2, with 10 bases that match TRBD1. CDR3 size: 15 residues. Germline assignment: CDR1 SQVTM and CDR2 ANQGSEA. V shed 7 bases, J shed 2 bases, and the junction held 7 bases outside the gene matches. In DNA, the CDR3 is TGCAGCGCCCCGGGACAGGGGTCTAACACCGGGGAGCTGTTTTTT. Translating it yields CSAPGQGSNTGELFF.

This chain connects TRBV6-1 to TRBJ1-3; D is undetermined. The V gene's germline CDR1 is MNHNS and CDR2 SASEGT. CDR3 length equals 13 residues. V was pared by 2 bases and J by 3 bases, with 5 bases between. In DNA, the CDR3 is TGTGCCAGCAGTGAACTACTTGGAAACACCATATATTTT. This codes for CASSELLGNTIYF.

The rearrangement joins TRBV28 to TRBJ1-1, with D perhaps TRBD1 (6 bases). The CDR3 covers 11 residues. In germline, CDR1 is MDHEN, CDR2 SYDVKM. V lost 2 bases to trimming and J lost 8 bases, with 6 bases between them. The CDR3 reads CASSLGQEAFF. CDR3 coding DNA: TGTGCCAGCAGTTTAGGACAGGAAGCTTTCTTT.

Only one count was recorded for this clone. V and J are TRBV13 and TRBJ1-2; D may be TRBD1 (5 bases). Germline-derived CDR1 and CDR2 are PRHDT and FYEKMQ (reference sequence). CDR3 size: 15 residues. V lost 0 bases and J lost 4, with 12 bases in between. This chain's CDR3 is CASSLGTAWVYGYTF. CDR3 bases: TGTGCCAGCAGCTTAGGGACAGCCTGGGTCTATGGCTACACCTTC.

The chain's CDR3 is CASSQNGHQPQHF. The CDR3 region has the DNA TGCGCCAGCAGCCAAAATGGTCATCAGCCCCAGCATTTT. The chain combines TRBV4-1 with TRBJ1-5; D unclear. The CDR3 has 13 residues. Trimming removed 2 bases from V and 5 bases from J, with 7 bases in between. From germline, CDR1 is MGHRA and CDR2 YSYEKL.

This clone came up a few times. The chain has TRBV10-3 and TRBJ1-2; D remains ambiguous. From germline, CDR1 is ENHRY and CDR2 SYGVKD. V gave up 2 bases and J gave up 4 bases, with 17 bases separating them. CDR3 length equals 16 residues. DNA for the CDR3: TGTGCCATCAGTGAGCCTACCACTTACCGAGGCTATGGCTACACCTTC. It yields the protein CAISEPTTYRGYGYTF.

This clone was observed a few times. This chain links TRBV29-1 with TRBJ1-3; D not resolved. This CDR3 spans 10 amino acids. Looked up from germline, CDR1 is SQVTM and CDR2 is ANQGSEA. The V and J ends lost 6 bases and 6 bases respectively, with 6 bases between them. CDR3 nucleotides: TGCAGCGTCCAGGAAAACACCATATATTTT. As protein: CSVQENTIYF.

This sequence joins TRBV5-1 and TRBJ1-1, with a tentative D call TRBD1 (5 bases). Germline loops: CDR1 SGHRS, CDR2 YFSETQ. The germline V and J ends were trimmed by 2 bases and 1 base, with 6 bases remaining between them. This CDR3 region has 13 residues. The CDR3 loop is CASSFQGNTEAFF. CDR3 bases: TGCGCCAGCAGCTTCCAGGGGAACACTGAAGCTTTCTTT.

The gene calls are TRBV4-1 and TRBJ1-5, with D possibly TRBD1 on 6 matching bases. V lost 1 base and J 4 bases, leaving 11 bases between the germline ends. The CDR3 contains 15 residues. CDR1 MGHRA and CDR2 YSYEKL come from the germline V gene. CDR3 DNA: TGCGCCAGCAGCCAAGGCGGGACACCGAATCAGCCCCAGCATTTT. This codes for CASSQGGTPNQPQHF.

For the CDR3, the DNA is TGTGCCAGCAGCGATTGGGACAGGGGGAACTACGAGCAGTACTTC. It encodes CASSDWDRGNYEQYF. The chain recombines TRBV9 with TRBJ2-7; 11 bases agree with TRBD1. Germline lookup yields CDR1 SGDLS and CDR2 YYNGEE. V shed 3 bases, J shed 3 bases, and the junction held 5 bases outside the gene matches. This CDR3 comprises 15 residues.

This clone was detected once. The V gene is TRBV7-3, the J gene TRBJ2-3; 7 bases match TRBD1. The CDR3 covers 16 residues. The V segment lost 2 bases and the J segment 0 bases; nucleotides outside the gene matches: 5. Germline loops: CDR1 SGHTA, CDR2 FQGTGA. The DNA for the CDR3 is TGTGCCAGCAGCTTACTAGGCAGGGGGAGCACAGATACGCAGTATTTT. This codes for CASSLLGRGSTDTQYF.

V and J are TRBV6-5 and TRBJ2-7; D is possibly TRBD1 (7 bases). Germline V gene lookup returns CDR1 MNHEY and CDR2 SVGAGI. The V end was cut by 10 bases, the J end by 5 bases, with 12 bases between. The CDR3 contains 11 residues. The CDR3 region is CATPRGDEQYF. The CDR3 region has the DNA TGTGCCACCCCCAGGGGGGACGAGCAGTACTTC.

The chain is built from TRBV18 and TRBJ1-1; D uncertain. In germline, CDR1 is KGHSH, CDR2 LQKENI. With 2 bases removed from V and 6 bases from J, the gap between germline ends came to 4 bases. The CDR3 has 11 residues. The CDR3 DNA reads TGTGCCAGCTCACCAGGGGCTGAAGCTTTCTTT. Amino acid sequence: CASSPGAEAFF. Using reference TRBV18 and TRBJ1-1 for the parts outside the CDR3, the full variable domain is NAGVMQNPRHLVRRRGQEARLRCSPMKGHSHVYWYRQLPEEGLKFMVYLQKENIIDESGMPKERFSAEFPKEGPSILRIQQVVRGDSAAYFCASSPGAEAFFGQGTRLTVV.

The gene calls are TRBV6-1 and TRBJ2-1; unclear D gene. The CDR3 is 16 amino acids. The V gene lost 1 base and the J gene lost 3 bases, with 13 bases spanning the gap. From germline, CDR1 is MNHNS and CDR2 SASEGT. This CDR3 is CASSEDQPVFYNEQFF. The CDR3 nucleotides read TGTGCCAGCAGTGAAGACCAGCCGGTGTTCTACAATGAGCAGTTCTTC.

V usage is TRBV7-9 and J usage is TRBJ2-7; the D call may be TRBD1 or TRBD2 (5 bases each). Germline V gene data show CDR1 as SEHNR and CDR2 as FQNEAQ (reference sequence). The CDR3 extends over 12 amino acids. The V end was cut by 5 bases, the J end by 3 bases, with 8 bases between. The CDR3 DNA reads as TGTGCCAGCAGCATGGGGGTCTACGAGCAGTACTTC. Its protein product is CASSMGVYEQYF.

V gene TRBV4-3 combines with J gene TRBJ1-4; 10 bases match TRBD1. The CDR3 spans 16 residues. The V gene end was trimmed by 7 bases and the J gene end by 1 base; junction bases not matched to a gene: 6. Germline loops: CDR1 LGHNA, CDR2 YSLEER. In DNA, the CDR3 is TGCGCCAGCAACAGACAGGGGGCAGGAACTAATGAAAAACTGTTTTTT. It specifies CASNRQGAGTNEKLFF.

V and J are TRBV19 and TRBJ1-5; D is unclear. This CDR3 is built from 13 residues. V lost 3 bases and J 7 bases, leaving 10 bases between the germline ends. Germline V gives CDR1 LNHDA, CDR2 SQIVND (reference sequence). The CDR3: CASSINPSQPQHF. The CDR3 DNA reads as TGTGCCAGTAGTATTAACCCTAGCCAGCCCCAGCATTTT. Filled out from reference TRBV19 and TRBJ1-5, the complete variable domain reads DGGITQSPKYLFRKEGQNVTLSCEQNLNHDAMYWYRQDPGQGLRLIYYSQIVNDFQKGDIAEGYSVSREKKESFPLTVTSAQKNPTAFYLCASSINPSQPQHFGDGTRLSIL.